These 14 T cell receptor beta chains originate from one sample sequenced in a study of vaccination and CD4 T cells after COVID-19. Researchers used the Oncomine TCR Beta short-read assay to sequence DNA from cultured CD4+ T cells. TCRdb re-derived calls from the PCR reads in MiXCR, one entry per CDR3 protein. The table includes 15,000 to 20,000 distinct CDR3 sequences, 78% detected once. Described treatment: approximately nine-day PBMC culture with coronavirus spike peptide pools or control peptides (ViraFEST assay). These receptors lack a known antigen. This specimen was CD4+ T cells from blood, cultured in vitro, taken after SARS-CoV-2 vaccination. All receptors come from a human donor who received a COVID-19 vaccine.

This clonotype was seen more than once but under ten times. The chain couples TRBV6-1 to TRBJ1-5; 8 bases fit TRBD1. CDR3 length: 15 amino acids. J gave up 6 bases and V 3 bases, and 7 bases lay outside the gene matches. The V gene's germline CDR1 is MNHNS and CDR2 SASEGT. In DNA form, the CDR3 reads TGTGCCAGCAGTGACAGGGGGCGCCCCGGTCAGCCCCAGCATTTT. This codes for CASSDRGRPGQPQHF.

The V and J genes are TRBV10-3 and TRBJ1-1, with 7 bases that match TRBD1. Looked up from germline, CDR1 is ENHRY and CDR2 is SYGVKD. CDR3 length: 17 residues. J was trimmed by 5 bases and V by 4 bases; bases with no gene match: 16. The CDR3 DNA sequence: TGTGCCATCAGTGGCTACCTACAGGACAGGTCGGATACTGAAGCTTTCTTT. It is translated as CAISGYLQDRSDTEAFF.

The gene calls are TRBV10-1 and TRBJ1-5; the D gene is possibly TRBD1 (6 bases). CDR1 and CDR2 (germline): WNHNN, SYGVQD (reference sequence). V was cut by 0 bases and J by 4 bases, with 16 bases left in between. The CDR3 contains 17 residues. The CDR3 sequence: CASSESVGGAGNQPQHF. The CDR3 nucleotides read TGCGCCAGCAGTGAGTCTGTGGGGGGGGCTGGGAATCAGCCCCAGCATTTT.

The chain links TRBV20-1 to TRBJ1-2; TRBD1 aligns across 8 bases. Losses at the gene ends were 2 bases for V and 2 bases for J; bases not matched to a gene: 4. CDR1 and CDR2 (germline): DFQATT, SNEGSKA (reference sequence). This CDR3 comprises 14 residues. The CDR3 coding sequence is TGCAGTGCTAGAACCGGGACAGGCAACTATGGCTACACCTTC. Its protein product is CSARTGTGNYGYTF.

This rearrangement joins TRBV19 to TRBJ2-7; perhaps TRBD2 as D (6 bases). Germline CDR1 is LNHDA and CDR2 is SQIVND (reference sequence). The CDR3 totals 13 residues. V was cut by 7 bases and J by 2 bases, with 12 bases left in between. CDR3 sequence: CASTGEGTYEQYF. DNA of the CDR3: TGTGCCAGTACGGGGGAAGGGACCTACGAGCAGTACTTC.

This chain uses TRBV10-1 with TRBJ2-3, with no clear D. Germline-derived CDR1 and CDR2 are WNHNN and SYGVQD (reference sequence). This CDR3 comprises 13 residues. V was cut by 4 bases and J by 2 bases, with 7 bases left in between. The CDR3 loop is CASSASLTDTQYF. The CDR3, as DNA: TGCGCCAGCAGTGCATCGCTCACAGATACGCAGTATTTT.

The chain employs TRBV5-4 and TRBJ2-7, with 8 bases lining up with TRBD1. Per germline, CDR1 SGHNT and CDR2 YYREEE (reference sequence). The CDR3 runs to 15 residues. V gave up 4 bases and J gave up 2 bases; unmatched junction bases: 8. CDR3 sequence (DNA): TGTGCCAGCAGCGCCGGGACAGGATTCCCCTACGAGCAGTACTTC. The encoded protein is CASSAGTGFPYEQYF.

The rearrangement uses TRBV19 and TRBJ2-1, with a tentative D call TRBD2 (7 bases). Germline lookup yields CDR1 LNHDA and CDR2 SQIVND (reference sequence). Between the trimmed V and J ends, which lost 7 bases and 9 bases, there was a span of 19 bases. There are 14 residues in the CDR3. This chain's CDR3 is CASTVLAEGGEQFF. In nucleotides, the CDR3 is TGTGCCAGTACGGTCCTAGCGGAGGGGGGTGAGCAGTTCTTC.

This sequence joins TRBV7-2 and TRBJ2-2; 15 nucleotides match TRBD2. The V segment lost 5 bases and the J segment 1 base; nucleotides outside the gene matches: 8. The CDR3 has 19 residues. Germline V gene lookup returns CDR1 SGHTA and CDR2 FQGNSA. The CDR3 reads CASSRGLAGGPKNTGELFF. For the CDR3, the DNA is TGTGCCAGCAGCCGGGGACTAGCGGGGGGACCTAAGAACACCGGGGAGCTGTTTTTT.

The genes are TRBV20-1 and TRBJ1-3; D unresolved. V was clipped by 0 bases and J by 0 bases, with 12 bases between them. The CDR3 runs 16 residues. CDR1 DFQATT and CDR2 SNEGSKA come from the germline V gene (reference sequence). CDR3 region: CSARDHSQSSGNTIYF. The CDR3 nucleotides read TGCAGTGCTAGAGACCACTCCCAGAGCTCTGGAAACACCATATATTTT.

This clonotype was detected only once. V usage is TRBV29-1 and J usage is TRBJ1-5; D uncertain. The germline V and J ends were trimmed by 6 bases and 0 bases, with 15 bases remaining between them. The CDR3 spans 15 residues. Germline V gene data show CDR1 as SQVTM and CDR2 as ANQGSEA. This CDR3 is CSVAETGNSNQPQHF. For the CDR3, the DNA is TGCAGCGTCGCCGAGACTGGGAATAGCAATCAGCCCCAGCATTTT.

There are a few counts of this clonotype. J is TRBJ2-7 and V is TRBV5-6, with TRBD1 matching over 7 bases. In germline, CDR1 is SGHDT, CDR2 YYEEEE. V dropped 2 bases and J dropped 6; count of bases not matched to a gene: 5. CDR3 length equals 13 residues. DNA of the CDR3: TGTGCCAGCAGCTTTTCAGGGGGTGGCGAGCAGTACTTC. The encoded protein is CASSFSGGGEQYF.

The chain employs TRBV2 and TRBJ1-5, with TRBD1 identical over 9 bases. Germline trimming cut 0 bases from V and 0 bases from J; bases unmatched to any gene: 3. CDR1 is SNHLY and CDR2 is FYNNEI in the germline V gene. The CDR3 loop spans 17 amino acids. CDR3 DNA: TGTGCCAGCAGTGAAGCGGGGACAGGGTATAGCAATCAGCCCCAGCATTTT. The encoded protein is CASSEAGTGYSNQPQHF.

V and J are TRBV2 and TRBJ1-2, with D perhaps matching TRBD1 (6 bases). V lost 5 bases to trimming and J lost 5 bases, with 12 bases between them. Germline values: CDR1 SNHLY, CDR2 FYNNEI. The CDR3 loop spans 13 amino acids. The CDR3 here is CASSRDMLYGYTF. CDR3 DNA: TGTGCCAGCAGTCGGGACATGCTATATGGCTACACCTTC.